This is a list of T cell receptor beta chains from one sample in a study of T cell responses to AZD1222 COVID-19 vaccine. Repertoires were generated with immunoSEQ multiplex PCR, while TCRdb's copy carries only in-frame clones and drops some. In the table there are about 150,000 clones, 80% to 95% of which are singletons. The sample was peripheral blood, taken on day 0 of AZD1222 vaccination. These receptors all come from an adult in good health. The CDR3 runs from the conserved cysteine through the conserved F or W. The D gene is left open where the match is weak. Size tells how often a clone was seen (once, few, many) or the class of an expanded clone, and some rows leave it out.

once	TRBJ2-7	TRBV20-1	NA	TGCAGTGCTGAGGCGGTTAGCGAGCAGTACTTC	CSAEAVSEQYF
NA	TRBJ2-5	TRBV18	TRBD2	TGTGCCAGCTCACGAGTCGGGGGGGCCCTAGAGACCCAGTACTTC	CASSRVGGALETQYF
NA	TRBJ2-1	TRBV27	TRBD1	TGTGCCAGCATACCCCGACAGGGGGCGCCTTACAATGAGCAGTTCTTC	CASIPRQGAPYNEQFF
NA	TRBJ2-5	TRBV28	NA	TGTGCCAGCAGTGCCATGAGGGGGGGCGGGGGCCACCAAGAGACCCAGTACTTC	CASSAMRGGGGHQETQYF
NA	TRBJ2-1	TRBV5-4	NA	TGTGCCAGCAGCTTGGGTGCGGGGGCGGGTTCCTACAATGAGCAGTTCTTC	CASSLGAGAGSYNEQFF
NA	TRBJ2-5	TRBV3-1/TRBV3-2	TRBD2	TGTGCCAGCAGCCAAGGGCTAGCGGGAGTAGAGACCCAGTACTTC	CASSQGLAGVETQYF
NA	TRBJ2-1	TRBV5-4	TRBD2	TGTGCCAGCAGCTTGGAGCGAGGACTAGCGGGGGATGAGCAGTTCTTC	CASSLERGLAGDEQFF
NA	TRBJ1-6	TRBV6-2/TRBV6-3	NA	TGTGCCAGCAGTTACAAACAGGGCCATTCACCCCTCCACTTT	CASSYKQGHSPLHF
NA	TRBJ1-1	TRBV24-1	TRBD1	TGTGCCACCAGTGATAACAGGGGGGGGGCTGAAGCTTTCTTT	CATSDNRGGAEAFF
once	TRBJ2-5	TRBV4-3	NA	TGCGCCAGCAGCCAAGAACTGTTTTGGGTGGGGGGTCCAAAAGAGACCCAGTACTTC	CASSQELFWVGGPKETQYF
NA	TRBJ2-7	TRBV5-8	NA	TGTGCCAGCAGCTTGGGGCTTTTTTACGAGCAGTACTTC	CASSLGLFYEQYF
NA	TRBJ1-3	TRBV7-8	TRBD1	TGTGCCAGCAGCTTAGAGGCAGGGGGAGGAAACACCATATATTTT	CASSLEAGGGNTIYF
NA	TRBJ1-1	TRBV5-1	TRBD1	TGCGCCAGCAGTACCCAGGGGGACACTGAAGCTTTCTTT	CASSTQGDTEAFF
NA	TRBJ1-3	TRBV2	NA	TGTGCCAGCAGTTCGTGGGGGGGCTCTGGAAACACCATATATTTT	CASSSWGGSGNTIYF
NA	TRBJ1-3	TRBV6-6	NA	TGTGCCAGTCGGACTGGAAACACCATATATTTT	CASRTGNTIYF
NA	TRBJ1-4	TRBV9	TRBD1	TGTGCCAGCAGCGCCACAGGGGACCGGGAAAAACTGTTTTTT	CASSATGDREKLFF
NA	TRBJ2-1	TRBV1	NA	TGCACCAGCCTTGACGAGGTAGCGGGAGTGAATGAGCAGTTCTTC	CTSLDEVAGVNEQFF
NA	TRBJ2-3	TRBV5-1	NA	TGCGCCAGCAGCCCAGCTCGCAGGGTGGGGGATACGCAGTATTTT	CASSPARRVGDTQYF